Each of the 32 T cell receptor beta chains below was sequenced from the same sample in a study of blood T cell repertoires in COVID-19. Some clones are missing from TCRdb's copy, which holds only in-frame ones; the method was immunoSEQ multiplex PCR. The sample yields approximately 130,000 clones, around 80% seen once. Specimen: peripheral blood. These TCRs come from a human donor in a cohort sampled during active COVID-19.

The chain joins TRBV5-1 to TRBJ1-1; the D is unclear. Germline assignment: CDR1 SGHRS and CDR2 YFSETQ. The CDR3 is made up of 12 amino acids. The V gene lost 1 base and the J gene lost 1 base, with 2 bases spanning the gap. CDR3 nucleotides: TGCGCCAGCAGCTTGCGGAACACTGAAGCTTTCTTT. Protein product: CASSLRNTEAFF.

The V and J genes are TRBV2 and TRBJ2-2; TRBD1 aligns across 9 bases. The ends lost 5 bases at V and 3 bases at J; junction bases unmatched: 4. This CDR3 contains 15 residues. Germline CDR1 is SNHLY and CDR2 is FYNNEI. Here the CDR3 DNA reads TGTGCCAGCAGTTACAGGGGGCTCGACACCGGGGAGCTGTTTTTT. As protein: CASSYRGLDTGELFF.

The chain uses TRBV7-2 and TRBJ1-4; D is undetermined. This CDR3 has 17 amino acids. V dropped 5 bases and J dropped 2 bases, with 18 bases sitting between them. Germline lookup yields CDR1 SGHTA and CDR2 FQGNSA. CDR3 DNA: TGTGCCAGCAGCCCGGCCAAAAGGGAGGTGACTAATGAAAAACTGTTTTTT. This translates into CASSPAKREVTNEKLFF. Full variable domain (remainder filled in from reference TRBV7-2 and TRBJ1-4): GAGVSQSPSNKVTEKGKDVELRCDPISGHTALYWYRQSLGQGLEFLIYFQGNSAPDKSGLPSDRFSAERTGGSVSTLTIQRTQQEDSAVYLCASSPAKREVTNEKLFFGSGTQLSVL.

A note on this clone: The sample has other DNA sequences that encode this CDR3 too. The rearrangement links TRBV19 to TRBJ1-1; no reliable D call. This CDR3 is 13 amino acids long. The germline V gene encodes CDR1 LNHDA and CDR2 SQIVND (reference sequence). The V end was cut by 2 bases, the J end by 2 bases, with 6 bases between. The CDR3 reads CASSILANTEAFF. As DNA, the CDR3 is TGTGCCAGTAGTATATTGGCCAACACTGAAGCTTTCTTT. Filled out from reference TRBV19 and TRBJ1-1, the complete variable domain reads DGGITQSPKYLFRKEGQNVTLSCEQNLNHDAMYWYRQDPGQGLRLIYYSQIVNDFQKGDIAEGYSVSREKKESFPLTVTSAQKNPTAFYLCASSILANTEAFFGQGTRLTVV.

This clone was detected a few times. This chain joins TRBV9 and TRBJ1-2; TRBD1 is a possible D gene (6 bases). The CDR3 length is 17 residues. V was cut by 4 bases and J by 1 base, with 20 bases left in between. Looked up from germline, CDR1 is SGDLS and CDR2 is YYNGEE. This CDR3 is CASSRSTGTPYNYGYTF. CDR3 nucleotide sequence: TGTGCCAGCAGCAGATCGACCGGGACACCCTATAACTATGGCTACACCTTC.

The chain uses TRBV19 and TRBJ1-2, with TRBD1 identical over 7 bases. The CDR3 extends over 12 amino acids. CDR1 is LNHDA, CDR2 SQIVND, per germline (reference sequence). V shed 5 bases and J 9 bases; nucleotides not matched to a gene: 6. CDR3 in DNA: TGTGCCAGTAGTGTTACAGGGGAACGCTACACCTTC. Amino acids: CASSVTGERYTF.

V is TRBV23-1 and J is TRBJ2-1, with D possibly matching TRBD1 (6 bases). TRBV23-1 is given ORF status, its function remaining uncertain. V gave up 7 bases and J gave up 3 bases, with 16 bases separating them. The CDR3 runs to 15 residues. The CDR3 is CASNLSGESYNEQFF. Written as DNA, the CDR3 is TGCGCCAGCAACTTGTCAGGGGAGAGCTACAATGAGCAGTTCTTC.

The J gene is TRBJ1-4, the V gene TRBV19, with 7 bases aligning to TRBD1. CDR1 and CDR2 (germline): LNHDA, SQIVND (reference sequence). The ends lost 4 bases at V and 8 bases at J; junction bases unmatched: 19. This CDR3 has 18 residues. CDR3 loop: CASSTRQGSVGGDEKLFF. CDR3 DNA: TGTGCCAGTAGTACCAGACAGGGTTCGGTCGGCGGTGACGAAAAACTGTTTTTT. The variable domain in full, completed from reference TRBV19 and TRBJ1-4, reads DGGITQSPKYLFRKEGQNVTLSCEQNLNHDAMYWYRQDPGQGLRLIYYSQIVNDFQKGDIAEGYSVSREKKESFPLTVTSAQKNPTAFYLCASSTRQGSVGGDEKLFFGSGTQLSVL.

The genes are TRBV5-1 and TRBJ1-4, with 10 bases identical to TRBD1. This CDR3 is built from 17 residues. CDR1 SGHRS and CDR2 YFSETQ come from the germline V gene. The V and J ends lost 2 bases and 0 bases, in that order; junction bases with no gene match: 4. The CDR3 sequence: CASSLNGQGATNEKLFF. In DNA form, the CDR3 reads TGCGCCAGCAGCTTAAACGGACAGGGGGCAACTAATGAAAAACTGTTTTTT.

The chain combines TRBV6-5 with TRBJ1-1; tentatively, D is TRBD1 (5 bases). V was clipped by 6 bases and J by 3 bases, with 11 bases between them. CDR3 length: 13 amino acids. Germline V gene lookup returns CDR1 MNHEY and CDR2 SVGAGI. The CDR3 coding sequence is TGTGCCAGCAGCCTAGGGGACTACACTGAAGCTTTCTTT. Protein product: CASSLGDYTEAFF.

V is TRBV3-1 (or the pseudogene TRBV3-2) and J is TRBJ1-2; D is undetermined. Trimming removed 2 bases from V and 8 bases from J, with 15 bases in between. Germline assignment: CDR1 LGHDT and CDR2 YNNKEL (reference sequence). The CDR3 runs 14 residues. CDR3 in amino acids: CASSQRGPAGGYTF. CDR3 sequence (DNA): TGTGCCAGCAGCCAACGGGGTCCGGCTGGCGGCTACACCTTC.

A single count supports this clone. V gene TRBV5-1 combines with J gene TRBJ2-2; D is possibly TRBD1 (5 bases). Germline V gene data show CDR1 as SGHRS and CDR2 as YFSETQ. The V end lost 4 bases, the J end lost 3 bases, and 22 bases lay between the germline ends. The CDR3 contains 18 residues. The CDR3 sequence: CASSPRRQGRSDTGELFF. DNA for the CDR3: TGCGCCAGCAGCCCAAGGCGGCAGGGCCGGTCAGACACCGGGGAGCTGTTTTTT.

The chain has TRBV13 and TRBJ2-7, with 8 bases matching TRBD2. The CDR3 sequence is 12 residues long. Germline V lookup: CDR1 PRHDT, CDR2 FYEKMQ (reference sequence). V was clipped by 5 bases and J by 5 bases; unmatched bases: 2. The CDR3 loop is CASSPGGDEQYF. CDR3 nucleotides: TGTGCCAGCAGCCCGGGGGGGGACGAGCAGTACTTC. Filled out from reference TRBV13 and TRBJ2-7, the complete variable domain reads AAGVIQSPRHLIKEKRETATLKCYPIPRHDTVYWYQQGPGQDPQFLISFYEKMQSDKGSIPDRFSAQQFSDYHSELNMSSLELGDSALYFCASSPGGDEQYFGPGTRLTVT.

This clone was seen only a few times. This chain links TRBV7-8 with TRBJ2-3; D ambiguous. CDR1 and CDR2 from the germline V gene are SGHVS and FQNEAQ. V lost 1 base and J 2 bases, leaving 13 bases between the germline ends. The CDR3 runs 16 residues. The CDR3 coding sequence is TGTGCCAGCAGCTTAGTTTCGGGTCAATCCACAGATACGCAGTATTTT. It encodes CASSLVSGQSTDTQYF.

V usage is TRBV7-3 and J usage is TRBJ2-3; D ambiguous. The length of the CDR3 is 12 residues. Trimming removed 1 base from V and 3 bases from J, with 2 bases in between. Germline loops: CDR1 SGHTA, CDR2 FQGTGA. The DNA of the CDR3 is TGTGCCAGCAGCTTAATAACAGATACGCAGTATTTT. It is translated as CASSLITDTQYF.

The CDR3 region is CASSWGDFGNTIYF. In DNA, the CDR3 is TGTGCCAGCAGCTGGGGGGACTTTGGAAACACCATATATTTT. V usage is TRBV5-4 and J usage is TRBJ1-3; weak D call: TRBD1 (5 bases). V was cut by 3 bases and J by 3 bases, with 10 bases left in between. Looked up from germline, CDR1 is SGHNT and CDR2 is YYREEE (reference sequence). This CDR3 is built from 14 residues.

Only a few counts were recorded for this clone. The chain recombines TRBV20-1 with TRBJ1-5; 7 bases map to TRBD1. CDR3 length: 13 amino acids. Germline trimming cut 3 bases from V and 7 bases from J; bases unmatched to any gene: 6. The germline CDR1 and CDR2 sequences are DFQATT and SNEGSKA (reference sequence). DNA of the CDR3: TGCAGTGCTAGTCGGCAGGGGGGACAGCCCCAGCATTTT. Protein product: CSASRQGGQPQHF.

The chain employs TRBV2 and TRBJ1-4; 9 positions match TRBD1. Germline V gene lookup returns CDR1 SNHLY and CDR2 FYNNEI. Trimming took 5 bases from V and 10 from J; bases not matched to a gene: 14. The CDR3 is 16 amino acids. The CDR3: CASSPSTGTGTRKLFF. In DNA form, the CDR3 reads TGTGCCAGCAGTCCTTCAACCGGGACAGGGACGCGAAAACTGTTTTTT.

The V gene is TRBV30, the J gene TRBJ2-5; tentatively, D is TRBD2 (6 bases). Trimming pared 4 bases from V and 4 bases from J, leaving 10 bases between. The germline gives CDR1 GTSNPN, CDR2 SVGIG (reference sequence). CDR3 length equals 12 residues. CDR3 bases: TGTGCCTGGAAGGAGGGGTCAGAGACCCAGTACTTC. Its translation: CAWKEGSETQYF. The variable domain in full, completed from reference TRBV30 and TRBJ2-5, reads SQTIHQWPATLVQPVGSPLSLECTVEGTSNPNLYWYRQAAGRGLQLLFYSVGIGQISSEVPQNLSASRPQDRQFILSSKKLLLSDSGFYLCAWKEGSETQYFGPGTRLLVL.

The V call is TRBV4-2, the J call TRBJ2-5, with 8 bases lining up with TRBD1. The length of the CDR3 is 20 residues. J gave up 5 bases and V 0 bases, and 20 bases lay outside the gene matches. Germline CDR1 and CDR2: LGHNA and YNFKEQ. DNA of the CDR3: TGTGCCAGCAGCCAAGATGGTGGGGACGGACAGGGCCAATACGGGGAGACCCAGTACTTC. Encoded protein: CASSQDGGDGQGQYGETQYF.

The chain employs TRBV6-2 or TRBV6-3 and TRBJ1-6; 9 bases line up with TRBD1. The trim removed 0 bases at V and 7 bases at J, leaving 1 base unmatched. The CDR3 runs to 15 residues. Germline loops: CDR1 MNHEY, CDR2 SVGEGT. CDR3 protein: CASSYSTGGNSPLHF. Here the CDR3 DNA reads TGTGCCAGCAGTTACTCCACAGGGGGCAATTCACCCCTCCACTTT.

The chain uses TRBV15 and TRBJ1-4; 7 bases align to TRBD1. Germline loops: CDR1 LNHNV, CDR2 YYDKDF (reference sequence). V shed 7 bases, J shed 4 bases, and the junction held 12 bases outside the gene matches. This CDR3 spans 16 amino acids. The CDR3 loop is CATNTREGANNEKLFF. CDR3 nucleotide sequence: TGTGCCACCAACACACGTGAGGGGGCGAATAATGAAAAACTGTTTTTT.

CDR3 nucleotides: TGCAGTGCTAGTTGGGCAGGGTACTATGGCTACACCTTC. This sequence encodes CSASWAGYYGYTF. The chain combines TRBV20-1 with TRBJ1-2; D is possibly TRBD1 (5 bases). CDR1 and CDR2 from the germline V gene are DFQATT and SNEGSKA (reference sequence). The germline V and J ends were trimmed by 3 bases and 3 bases, with 11 bases remaining between them. The CDR3 spans 13 residues.

The rearrangement links TRBV5-4 to TRBJ1-1; the D gene is possibly TRBD1 (6 bases). From germline, CDR1 is SGHNT and CDR2 YYREEE (reference sequence). The CDR3 extends over 18 amino acids. V lost 2 bases, J lost 3 bases, and 23 bases lay in between. The CDR3 reads CASSLGPDGRGIDTEAFF. The CDR3 bases are TGTGCCAGCAGCTTAGGACCGGACGGCAGGGGAATCGACACTGAAGCTTTCTTT. Supplemented by reference TRBV5-4 and TRBJ1-1, the full variable domain reads ETGVTQSPTHLIKTRGQQVTLRCSSQSGHNTVSWYQQALGQGPQFIFQYYREEENGRGNFPPRFSGLQFPNYSSELNVNALELDDSALYLCASSLGPDGRGIDTEAFFGQGTRLTVV.

The genes are TRBV6-5 and TRBJ2-2; D unresolved. V was trimmed by 6 bases and J by 8 bases, leaving 19 bases between them. The germline CDR1 and CDR2 sequences are MNHEY and SVGAGI. This CDR3 is built from 15 residues. CDR3 sequence reads: CASSPDTISPGELFF. The CDR3 coding sequence is TGTGCCAGCAGCCCCGACACCATATCCCCGGGGGAGCTGTTTTTT.

The genes are TRBV5-1 and TRBJ1-2; 8 positions agree with TRBD1. The CDR3 has 16 residues. With V trimmed by 0 bases and J by 1 base, 5 bases remained unmatched. Germline-derived CDR1 and CDR2 are SGHRS and YFSETQ. The CDR3 here is CASSLVDRELNYGYTF. In DNA, the CDR3 is TGCGCCAGCAGCTTGGTGGACAGGGAACTTAACTATGGCTACACCTTC.

The V call is TRBV6-6, the J call TRBJ1-2; 9 bases align to TRBD1. Germline-derived CDR1 and CDR2 are MNHNY and SVGAGI (reference sequence). The CDR3 has 13 residues. Losses at the gene ends were 7 bases for V and 8 bases for J; bases not matched to a gene: 8. CDR3 sequence (DNA): TGTGCCAGCACCTCCGGGACAGGGAGAGGCTACACCTTC. Its translation: CASTSGTGRGYTF.

This rearrangement joins TRBV5-4 to TRBJ2-1, with D possibly being TRBD2 (6 bases). Germline V gene lookup returns CDR1 SGHNT and CDR2 YYREEE (reference sequence). V shed 4 bases and J shed 4 bases, with 15 bases lying between them. The CDR3 extends over 15 amino acids. This chain's CDR3 is CASSLGGGGYNEQFF. CDR3 sequence (DNA): TGTGCCAGCAGCCTCGGTGGAGGAGGGTACAATGAGCAGTTCTTC.

V and J are TRBV5-6 and TRBJ2-3; D is ambiguous. With 4 bases removed from V and 4 bases from J, the gap between germline ends came to 4 bases. The CDR3 length is 11 residues. Germline V gene data show CDR1 as SGHDT and CDR2 as YYEEEE. The CDR3 here is CASSGADTQYF. CDR3 bases: TGTGCCAGCAGCGGAGCAGATACGCAGTATTTT. The complete variable domain, with remaining parts taken from reference TRBV5-6 and TRBJ2-3, reads DAGVTQSPTHLIKTRGQQVTLRCSPKSGHDTVSWYQQALGQGPQFIFQYYEEEERQRGNFPDRFSGHQFPNYSSELNVNALLLGDSALYLCASSGADTQYFGPGTRLTVL.

The chain is built from TRBV5-1 and TRBJ2-2, with D possibly TRBD2 on 6 matching bases. CDR3 length: 16 amino acids. CDR1 is SGHRS, CDR2 YFSETQ, per germline. Trimming shortened V by 4 bases and J by 0 bases, and 13 bases separated the two germline ends. CDR3 in amino acids: CASSPGTRSNTGELFF. The CDR3 DNA is TGCGCCAGCAGCCCCGGGACTCGTTCGAACACCGGGGAGCTGTTTTTT.

This clone was detected once. The V call is TRBV27, the J call TRBJ1-1; a weak D match, TRBD1 (6 bases). Trimming stripped 2 bases from V and 3 bases from J, with 10 bases between. This CDR3 region has 14 residues. Per germline, CDR1 MNHEY and CDR2 SMNVEV (reference sequence). The CDR3 coding sequence is TGTGCCAGCAGTTTAGGCCAGGGGTACACTGAAGCTTTCTTT. Encoded protein: CASSLGQGYTEAFF.

The chain links TRBV7-9 to TRBJ2-7; a weak D match, TRBD2 (7 bases). Germline lookup yields CDR1 SEHNR and CDR2 FQNEAQ (reference sequence). This CDR3 is built from 16 residues. V was shortened by 1 base and J by 2 bases, with 15 bases between the two germline ends. DNA for the CDR3: TGTGCCAGCAGCTTAGGCCAGGGGAGGGTAACCTACGAGCAGTACTTC. This translates into CASSLGQGRVTYEQYF.